The 32 T cell receptor beta chains below come from one sample, sequenced in a study of blood T cell repertoires in COVID-19. The method was immunoSEQ multiplex PCR; TCRdb's version includes in-frame clones alone and lacks a portion of them. The sample gives roughly 200,000 clones, 84% of which show up once; roughly a tenth is in the top ten. The sequenced material came from peripheral blood. All receptors derive from a woman aged 80 or over with COVID-19, enrolled during active disease.

The rearrangement joins TRBV3-1 (or the pseudogene TRBV3-2) to TRBJ1-2; D is ambiguous. V lost 3 bases, J lost 8 bases, and 7 bases lay in between. The CDR3 has 11 amino acids. Germline V gives CDR1 LGHDT, CDR2 YNNKEL (reference sequence). As DNA, the CDR3 is TGTGCCAGCAGCCAGGGCGGGGGCTACACCTTC. This gives the protein CASSQGGGYTF.

The chain combines TRBV7-9 with TRBJ2-7; D unresolved. The CDR3 spans 11 residues. CDR1 and CDR2 from the germline V gene are SEHNR and FQNEAQ (reference sequence). V lost 3 bases to trimming and J lost 3 bases, with 3 bases between them. The CDR3: CASSFVYEQYV. The CDR3 DNA follows: TGTGCCAGCAGCTTCGTCTACGAGCAGTACGTC.

This clone was recorded once. The V and J genes are TRBV6-5 and TRBJ1-1; D gene uncertain. The V gene's germline CDR1 is MNHEY and CDR2 SVGAGI. This CDR3 is built from 13 residues. The V gene lost 1 base and the J gene lost 5 bases, with 8 bases spanning the gap. The CDR3 DNA reads TGTGCCAGCAGTTACTTCGGAGGGACTGAAGCTTTCTTT. Translated: CASSYFGGTEAFF.

The rearrangement links TRBV18 to TRBJ2-1, with 9 bases aligning to TRBD1. From germline, CDR1 is KGHSH and CDR2 LQKENI. This CDR3 spans 15 amino acids. Trimming cost V 3 bases and J 4 bases; bases outside gene matches: 4. In DNA form, the CDR3 reads TGTGCCAGCTCACCCGGGACAGGGAATTACAATGAGCAGTTCTTC. Its translation: CASSPGTGNYNEQFF.

The chain couples TRBV20-1 to TRBJ1-6; 9 positions match TRBD1. V dropped 3 bases and J dropped 9; count of bases not matched to a gene: 12. This CDR3 has 16 residues. From germline, CDR1 is DFQATT and CDR2 SNEGSKA (reference sequence). DNA for the CDR3: TGCAGTGCTAGTATGATGGGGTTACAGGGGGCTTCACCCCTCCACTTT. Its protein is CSASMMGLQGASPLHF.

CDR3 amino acids: CASSDSYGYTF. In DNA form, the CDR3 reads TGTGCCAGCAGCGACAGCTATGGCTACACCTTC. The chain links TRBV27 to TRBJ1-2, with D maybe TRBD1 (5 bases). The V and J ends lost 6 bases and 4 bases respectively, with 6 bases between them. The V gene's germline CDR1 is MNHEY and CDR2 SMNVEV (reference sequence). This CDR3 has 11 amino acids.

The chain combines TRBV18 with TRBJ1-2; the D gene is possibly TRBD1 (5 bases). In germline, CDR1 is KGHSH, CDR2 LQKENI. V was cut by 3 bases and J by 2 bases, with 10 bases left in between. The CDR3 runs to 14 residues. DNA for the CDR3: TGTGCCAGCTCACCCCAACAGGAAAACTATGGCTACACCTTC. It is translated as CASSPQQENYGYTF.

The chain uses TRBV11-2 and TRBJ1-2, with D tentatively TRBD1 (6 bases). Between the trimmed V and J ends, which lost 11 bases and 4 bases, there was a span of 20 bases. CDR1 and CDR2 (germline): SGHAT, FQNNGV. The CDR3 consists of 14 residues. The CDR3 region is CASSRVGTFYGYTF. In DNA, the CDR3 is TGTGCCTCCTCGCGGGTGGGGACATTCTATGGCTACACCTTC.

The chain joins TRBV6-1 to TRBJ1-5; no definite D call. V was pared by 3 bases and J by 9 bases, with 9 bases between. The CDR3 is 12 amino acids. Per germline, CDR1 MNHNS and CDR2 SASEGT. The DNA of the CDR3 is TGTGCCAGCAGTGACCCCGCCGGGCCCCAGCATTTT. Translation: CASSDPAGPQHF.

J is TRBJ2-7 and V is TRBV27; D perhaps matches TRBD2 (6 bases). Deletions cut 4 bases from V and 6 bases from J, with 19 bases between. This CDR3 is 15 amino acids long. Germline V gene sequence: CDR1 MNHEY, CDR2 SMNVEV (reference sequence). The CDR3 sequence is CASSSFGTPNGEQYF. CDR3 coding DNA: TGTGCCAGCAGTTCATTCGGGACTCCGAATGGCGAGCAGTACTTC.

The rearrangement links TRBV28 to TRBJ1-5; 7 nucleotides match TRBD1. Trimming removed 7 bases from V and 1 base from J; junction bases left unmatched: 7. This CDR3 contains 15 residues. Germline lookup yields CDR1 MDHEN and CDR2 SYDVKM. The CDR3 DNA follows: TGTGCCAGCATCTCACAGGGGTTCAGCAATCAGCCCCAGCATTTT. Protein product: CASISQGFSNQPQHF.

The rearrangement uses TRBV5-6 and TRBJ1-2, with D perhaps matching TRBD1 (5 bases). Trimming cost V 4 bases and J 0 bases, with 10 bases left between them. Germline V gives CDR1 SGHDT, CDR2 YYEEEE. The CDR3 is made up of 14 amino acids. CDR3: CASSKRGSNYGYTF. The CDR3 DNA is TGTGCCAGCAGCAAAAGGGGTTCTAACTATGGCTACACCTTC.

The chain recombines TRBV12-3 or TRBV12-4 with TRBJ2-1; 10 nucleotides match TRBD2. The J segment lost 9 bases and the V segment lost 6 bases, leaving 2 bases of the junction unmatched. The CDR3 spans 12 residues. The CDR3 DNA is TGTGCCAGCAGAGCGGGGGGGGGTGAGCAGTTCTTC. Translation gives CASRAGGGEQFF.

The chain links TRBV6-1 to TRBJ1-2; 7 positions agree with TRBD1. Trimming took 2 bases from V and 5 from J; bases not matched to a gene: 8. Germline CDR1 MNHNS, CDR2 SASEGT. The CDR3 length is 15 residues. CDR3 bases: TGTGCCAGCAGTGAAAGGTCGACAGGGCAATATGGCTACACCTTC. It specifies CASSERSTGQYGYTF.

J is TRBJ2-7 and V is TRBV3-1 (or the pseudogene TRBV3-2), with 11 bases matching TRBD2. The CDR3 runs to 15 residues. V lost 1 base, J lost 8 bases, and 7 bases stayed unmatched. The germline V gene has CDR1 LGHDT and CDR2 YNNKEL (reference sequence). The CDR3 DNA follows: TGTGCCAGCAGCCAAGGGGGGACTAGCGGATACCAGCAGTACGTC. Residues: CASSQGGTSGYQQYV.

This chain uses TRBV10-3 with TRBJ2-7; D perhaps matches TRBD2 (6 bases). The CDR3 runs 12 residues. Germline V lookup: CDR1 ENHRY, CDR2 SYGVKD. Between the trimmed V and J ends, which lost 10 bases and 0 bases, there was a span of 10 bases. Here the CDR3 DNA reads TGTGCCAGCGGGACTGGCTCCTACGAGCAGTACTTC. It yields the protein CASGTGSYEQYF.

CDR3 nucleotide sequence: TGCGCCAGCAGCCAAGAGGACCCTCAGGGCCTAGGGCCCAATGAGCAGTTCTTC. Translating it yields CASSQEDPQGLGPNEQFF. The rearrangement uses TRBV4-1 and TRBJ2-1; D is possibly TRBD1 (5 bases). Per the germline V gene, CDR1 is MGHRA and CDR2 is YSYEKL. The CDR3 has 18 amino acids. Trimming stripped 0 bases from V and 6 bases from J, with 21 bases between.

The chain joins TRBV25-1 to TRBJ2-1; possibly TRBD2 for D (6 bases). Trimming left V 9 bases short and J 9 bases short, with 15 bases between. Germline-derived CDR1 and CDR2 are MGHDK and SYGVNS. This CDR3 comprises 12 residues. This CDR3 reads CASFDGGREQFF. CDR3 sequence (DNA): TGTGCCAGTTTTGACGGGGGACGTGAGCAGTTCTTC.

This clone has a single count. CDR3: CASSPPQTGGSETQYF. Written as DNA, the CDR3 is TGCGCCAGCAGTCCCCCCCAGACAGGGGGCTCAGAGACCCAGTACTTC. This chain uses TRBV5-1 with TRBJ2-5; 10 nucleotides line up with TRBD1. J was trimmed by 4 bases and V by 5 bases; bases with no gene match: 11. CDR3 length: 16 residues. CDR1 SGHRS and CDR2 YFSETQ come from the germline V gene.

This clone was seen more than once but under ten times. The chain employs TRBV7-8 and TRBJ1-1, with D possibly TRBD1 on 5 matching bases. Germline CDR1 is SGHVS and CDR2 is FQNEAQ. Trimming left V 3 bases short and J 1 base short, with 9 bases between. The length of the CDR3 is 14 residues. The CDR3 here is CASSFLTGNTEAFF. CDR3 nucleotide sequence: TGTGCCAGCAGCTTTCTTACAGGGAACACTGAAGCTTTCTTT.

This rearrangement joins TRBV28 to TRBJ1-1, with a tentative D call TRBD1 (6 bases). The CDR3 spans 13 residues. Between the trimmed V and J ends, which lost 6 bases and 6 bases, there was a span of 14 bases. Per the germline V gene, CDR1 is MDHEN and CDR2 is SYDVKM. The CDR3 here is CASRGGGRAEAFF. CDR3 DNA sequence: TGTGCCAGCAGAGGGGGGGGCCGAGCTGAAGCTTTCTTT. The variable domain in full, completed from reference TRBV28 and TRBJ1-1, reads DVKVTQSSRYLVKRTGEKVFLECVQDMDHENMFWYRQDPGLGLRLIYFSYDVKMKEKGDIPEGYSVSREKKERFSLILESASTNQTSMYLCASRGGGRAEAFFGQGTRLTVV.

The CDR3 DNA reads TGTGCCAGCAGCCAGTTTCTCCCAACTAGCGGGAATCCGGGGGCCAACGTCCTGACTTTC. Translated: CASSQFLPTSGNPGANVLTF. V gene TRBV4-2 combines with J gene TRBJ2-6, with TRBD2 matching 10 bases. V lost 3 bases to trimming and J lost 4 bases; unmatched junction nucleotides: 15. The CDR3 extends over 20 amino acids. Germline CDR1 LGHNA, CDR2 YNFKEQ.

This clone was found once. CDR3 DNA: TGCGCCAGCAGCCAAGCACAGGGGGGATATGGCTACACCTTC. Translated, it gives CASSQAQGGYGYTF. J is TRBJ1-2 and V is TRBV4-3; 8 positions match TRBD1. The ends lost 1 base at V and 5 bases at J; junction bases unmatched: 3. In germline, CDR1 is LGHNA, CDR2 YSLEER. The CDR3 is 14 amino acids.

The chain is built from TRBV7-8 and TRBJ2-2; 15 bases match TRBD2. The germline CDR1 and CDR2 sequences are SGHVS and FQNEAQ. J lost 5 bases, V lost 5 bases, and 12 bases had no gene match. CDR3 length: 19 amino acids. DNA of the CDR3: TGTGCCAGCAGCACTCGGACTAGCGGGGGGGCCGGAGGGACCGGGGAGCTGTTTTTT. Amino acids: CASSTRTSGGAGGTGELFF.

This chain uses TRBV24-1 with TRBJ1-5, with TRBD1 matching over 8 bases. The V and J ends lost 4 bases and 6 bases, in that order; junction bases with no gene match: 4. The CDR3 runs 14 residues. CDR1 and CDR2 (germline): KGHDR, SFDVKD. The DNA of the CDR3 is TGTGCCACCAGTGAGACAGGGGCTACTCAGCCCCAGCATTTT. Amino acids: CATSETGATQPQHF.

V is TRBV28 and J is TRBJ2-1, with D unclear. Germline V gives CDR1 MDHEN, CDR2 SYDVKM. CDR3 size: 11 residues. V lost 10 bases and J lost 6, with 10 bases in between. CDR3 loop: CATSRTNEQFF. CDR3 bases: TGTGCCACCAGCAGAACCAATGAGCAGTTCTTC.

The genes are TRBV2 and TRBJ1-2; TRBD1 is a possible D gene (6 bases). Trimming left V 7 bases short and J 4 bases short, with 16 bases between. The CDR3 runs 14 residues. CDR1 and CDR2 (germline): SNHLY, FYNNEI. The DNA for the CDR3 is TGTGCCAGCAATGGACAGCCGGAGCGCTATGGCTACACCTTC. This codes for CASNGQPERYGYTF.

The chain joins TRBV4-2 to TRBJ1-4, with 7 bases aligning to TRBD1. The V segment lost 0 bases and the J segment 4 bases; nucleotides outside the gene matches: 5. There are 16 residues in the CDR3. Germline V CDR1 and CDR2: LGHNA, YNFKEQ. CDR3 in amino acids: CASSQEPGQYNEKLFF. The CDR3 nucleotides are TGTGCCAGCAGCCAAGAACCGGGACAGTATAATGAAAAACTGTTTTTT.

This sequence joins TRBV4-3 and TRBJ2-3; possibly TRBD1 for D (5 bases). Germline V gene sequence: CDR1 LGHNA, CDR2 YSLEER. The length of the CDR3 is 15 residues. With 2 bases removed from V and 3 bases from J, the gap between germline ends came to 12 bases. The chain's CDR3 is CASSQQPGKTDTQYF. CDR3 nucleotides: TGCGCCAGCAGCCAACAGCCAGGGAAGACAGATACGCAGTATTTT.

This chain joins TRBV27 and TRBJ1-5; D perhaps matches TRBD1 (5 bases). V lost 6 bases to trimming and J lost 4 bases, with 19 bases between them. Germline V lookup: CDR1 MNHEY, CDR2 SMNVEV (reference sequence). The CDR3 has 16 residues. The CDR3 DNA follows: TGTGCCAGCAGACCCACCCAGGGAGGTTGGAATCAGCCCCAGCATTTT. It is translated as CASRPTQGGWNQPQHF.

A few counts support this clone. The V and J genes are TRBV4-1 and TRBJ2-2, with D possibly being TRBD2 (5 bases). The CDR3 sequence is 15 residues long. Trimming stripped 3 bases from V and 4 bases from J, with 12 bases between. Germline V CDR1 and CDR2: MGHRA, YSYEKL. In DNA, the CDR3 is TGCGCCAGCAGCCACCCCGCCCGGGGCACCGGGGAGCTGTTTTTT. It codes for CASSHPARGTGELFF.

This clone was counted a single time. The genes are TRBV20-1 and TRBJ1-2; TRBD1 aligns across 8 bases. The V and J ends lost 4 bases and 6 bases, in that order; junction bases with no gene match: 1. Germline assignment: CDR1 DFQATT and CDR2 SNEGSKA (reference sequence). This CDR3 spans 11 amino acids. Here the CDR3 reads CSATGGDGYTF. Here the CDR3 DNA reads TGCAGTGCTACAGGGGGCGATGGCTACACCTTC.